The TCR beta chain described here comes from a study of vaccination and CD4 T cells after COVID-19. Study as a whole: The study drew post-COVID samples a median roughly 99 days after diagnosis (range 35 to 161). Timing of post-vaccine sample collection was a median 72 days after dose two, with a range of 14 to 241.

Sample treatment: approximately nine-day PBMC culture with coronavirus spike peptide pools or control peptides (ViraFEST assay). Antigen-specific T cell expansion with peptide pools preceded TCR sequencing in the ViraFEST approach. The assay that was used to sequence DNA from cultured CD4+ T cells was the Oncomine TCR Beta short-read assay. Genomic DNA was isolated from CD4+ T cells that had been cultured. TCRdb used MiXCR to reprocess the PCR reads, holding one entry per CDR3 protein. The sample yields about 13,000 distinct CDR3 sequences, roughly two fifths seen once. The germline gives CDR1 SGHTA, CDR2 FQGNSA. The length of the CDR3 is 18 residues. Deletions cut 1 base from V and 4 bases from J, with 17 bases between. Remarks on this clonotype: The antigen remains undetermined.

The receptor was derived from a human donor who had recovered from COVID-19. The chain employs TRBV7-2 and TRBJ2-6; tentatively, D is TRBD1 (5 bases). The specimen was CD4+ T cells from blood, cultured in vitro, collected after SARS-CoV-2 vaccination. CDR3 DNA: TGTGCCAGCAGCTTAGTCAGGGCGAGTCTCGGAGGGGCCAACGTCCTGACTTTC. This translates into CASSLVRASLGGANVLTF.